Listed below are T cell receptor beta chains from one sample, sequenced in a study of OX40 agonist ivuxolimab in advanced cancers. Method: immunoSEQ multiplex PCR; TCRdb's copy keeps in-frame clones and lacks some. The table records tens of thousands of clones, roughly nine tenths of them present only once. This sample comprised CD4+ or CD8+ T cells sorted from blood, obtained in a trial of the OX40 agonist ivuxolimab. These receptors were obtained from an adult with an advanced solid tumor such as melanoma, head and neck, liver or kidney cancer. Both conserved end residues are part of each CDR3. A D gene is named only where the DNA matches it firmly. The size of a clone is reported for some rows only, either as once, few or many, or as a class for expanded clones.

cdr3_nt	cdr3_aa	v_call	j_call	d_call	clone_size
TGTGCCAGTAGTACGGGTCAGACAGACAATGAGCAGTTCTTC	CASSTGQTDNEQFF	TRBV19	TRBJ2-1	-	-
TGTGCCAGCAGACCGCTTGGGGCTAATGAAAAACTGTTTTTT	CASRPLGANEKLFF	TRBV6-5	TRBJ1-4	-	-
TGTGCCAGCAGGACTAGCACAGATACGCAGTATTTT	CASRTSTDTQYF	TRBV6-5	TRBJ2-3	-	-
TGTGCCAGCAGCTTAGAGCCGTTCACCGGGGAGCTGTTTTTT	CASSLEPFTGELFF	TRBV11-2	TRBJ2-2	-	-
TGTGCCAGCAGGACCTACGAGCAGTACTTC	CASRTYEQYF	TRBV2	TRBJ2-7	-	few
TGTGCCAGCAGTGAAGCCTGGGAATATCGAGGCTACACCTTC	CASSEAWEYRGYTF	TRBV6-1	TRBJ1-2	-	-
TGTGCCAGCAGTGCGACCCCGCTGGCAACTAATGAAAAACTGTTTTTT	CASSATPLATNEKLFF	TRBV6-1	TRBJ1-4	-	-
TGTGCCAGCAGTTCCGGGCTCGGAGGGGAGCAGTACTTC	CASSSGLGGEQYF	TRBV2	TRBJ2-7	-	-
TGCAGCGTGGAAAAGGGGCCGAGTGAGCAGTACTTC	CSVEKGPSEQYF	TRBV29-1	TRBJ2-5	-	-
TGTGCCAGCAGCCCCTTAAGGGGAGAGCGGGCCTTTACCTACGAGCAGTACTTC	CASSPLRGERAFTYEQYF	TRBV27	TRBJ2-7	-	-
TGTGCCAGCAGCTTAGTTGGGCTAGCGGGAAGGGAGACCCAGTACTTC	CASSLVGLAGRETQYF	TRBV7-2	TRBJ2-5	TRBD2	-
TGTGCCAGCCGGGCAGGAGGCGAGACCCAGTACTTC	CASRAGGETQYF	TRBV2	TRBJ2-5	-	-
TGTGCCAGCAGCCTCCTGGTTGGAGATACGCAGTATTTT	CASSLLVGDTQYF	TRBV7-9	TRBJ2-3	-	-
TGTGCCAGCAGCTTAAGACGAGGTACGGGCGGGGACGAGCAGTACTTC	CASSLRRGTGGDEQYF	TRBV5-8	TRBJ2-7	-	medium-sized
TGCGCCAGCAGCGAGGGGATGGGAAACGGGGAGCTGTTTTTT	CASSEGMGNGELFF	TRBV5-1	TRBJ2-2	-	few
TGTGCCAGCTCACCACCGCTGGTCGGGGGCAATCAGCCCCAGCATTTT	CASSPPLVGGNQPQHF	TRBV18	TRBJ1-5	-	-
TGTGCCAGTAGTCCAGATAACAGGGGCTTAGCCAAAAACATTCAGTACTTC	CASSPDNRGLAKNIQYF	TRBV19	TRBJ2-4	TRBD1	-
TGCGCCAGCAGCTTGGCATCGGCCGGGGAGCTGTTTTTT	CASSLASAGELFF	TRBV5-1	TRBJ2-2	-	once
TGTGCCAGCAGCTTACTCCCGAGGAGCACTGAAGCTTTCTTT	CASSLLPRSTEAFF	TRBV7-3	TRBJ1-1	-	-
TGTGCCAGCACCCCGGGACAGGGGTTCTATGGCTACACCTTC	CASTPGQGFYGYTF	TRBV28	TRBJ1-2	TRBD1	-
TGTGCCAGCAGCTTATCGGGACTAGCGGGATATACGCAGTATTTT	CASSLSGLAGYTQYF	TRBV7-2	TRBJ2-3	TRBD2	-
TGTGCCAGCTCACCGGGACAGGGAACAGATACGCAGTATTTT	CASSPGQGTDTQYF	TRBV18	TRBJ2-3	TRBD1	-
TGTGCCAGCAGAACCCGCCGGACTCTAAGGGACAATGAGCAGTTCTTC	CASRTRRTLRDNEQFF	TRBV27	TRBJ2-1	-	-
TGTGCCAGTAGTACCCGCGGGGGGCTTGGCTACACCTTC	CASSTRGGLGYTF	TRBV19	TRBJ1-2	-	-
TGTGCCAGCAGTCCCTGGGGGGAGGGCAATTCACCCCTCCACTTT	CASSPWGEGNSPLHF	TRBV6-1	TRBJ1-6	-	-
TGTGCCAGTACTCAGGGGGCTAGGGACACTGAAGCTTTCTTT	CASTQGARDTEAFF	TRBV2	TRBJ1-1	TRBD1	-
TGTGCCAGCAGCGCGATCGGGACTAGCGGGATGGGGGAGACCCAGTACTTC	CASSAIGTSGMGETQYF	TRBV9	TRBJ2-5	TRBD2	-